This T cell receptor beta chain was captured in a study of T cell changes during pregnancy in multiple sclerosis. Produced via immunoSEQ multiplex PCR; TCRdb's table is partial and in-frame only. Here the sample spans around 61,000 clones, 91% being singletons. This CDR3 contains 14 residues. The V end was cut by 1 base, the J end by 0 bases, with 5 bases between. Germline-derived CDR1 and CDR2 are SEHNR and FQNEAQ (reference sequence). The count of this clone is one. The input for sequencing was peripheral blood, taken in the third trimester of pregnancy. This TCR came from a female donor in good health, enrolled as a control in a pregnancy study. The chain carries TRBV7-9 and TRBJ2-3; no firm D call. The CDR3 sequence: CASSLVGSTDTQYF. Here the CDR3 DNA reads TGTGCCAGCAGCTTAGTCGGTAGCACAGATACGCAGTATTTT.